Listed here is a single T cell receptor beta chain. This record comes from a study of blood T cell repertoires in COVID-19. Study-level information: Samples of COVID-19 (acute and convalescent) were obtained from the United States, Italy and Spain. PBMCs, B-cell-depleted T cells, or T cells were the source of the cDNA or gDNA that made up the material.

Under the authors' procedure: Amplification of reference gene primers provided the estimated nucleated cell counts. TCRdb's copy holds only in-frame clones and misses some; the assay was immunoSEQ multiplex PCR. V, J and clone size derive from that table, while D and trimming were established from the DNA sequence. The sample holds fewer than 200,000 clones, almost 80% seen once. Sequenced input: peripheral blood. This receptor was taken from a woman aged 65 to 85 with acute or convalescent COVID-19.

CDR3 region: CAWSSNRGTEAFF. Written as DNA, the CDR3 is TGTGCCTGGAGTTCCAACAGGGGGACTGAAGCTTTCTTT. This chain uses TRBV30 with TRBJ1-1, with 8 bases that match TRBD1. The CDR3 covers 13 residues. J gave up 5 bases and V 2 bases, and 4 bases lay outside the gene matches. Germline V gives CDR1 GTSNPN, CDR2 SVGIG (reference sequence). The variable domain in full, completed from reference TRBV30 and TRBJ1-1, reads SQTIHQWPATLVQPVGSPLSLECTVEGTSNPNLYWYRQAAGRGLQLLFYSVGIGQISSEVPQNLSASRPQDRQFILSSKKLLLSDSGFYLCAWSSNRGTEAFFGQGTRLTVV.